This T cell receptor beta chain was recovered during a study of regulatory T cells in long-lasting Graves disease. The sample's time point: newly diagnosed GD, antithyroid drugs for less than 3 months. PBMC-derived RNA was used for the TCR library. Graves' disease diagnoses used American Thyroid Association guidelines. The length of the CDR3 is 14 residues. The germline CDR1 and CDR2 sequences are KGHSH and LQKENI. V dropped 8 bases and J dropped 3; count of bases not matched to a gene: 7. At least ten counts were recorded for this clonotype. Arm-PCR with iRepertoire HTBI primers amplified the CDR3 regions for these TCR beta libraries. One entry per CDR3 protein, called by TCRdb with MiXCR from the multiplex PCR reads. There are 450,000 to 600,000 distinct CDR3 sequences in the sample; under 20% occur only once, and 10% to 15% lies in the top ten. The same data also contributed to another study, on T cells in Graves' hyperthyroidism and ophthalmopathy. That work states: Researchers defined stable Graves' hyperthyroidism as no ophthalmopathy progression within 18 months. The TCR CDR3 first-round RT-PCR relied on the HTBI primer set. Expanded thyroid clonotypes (above 0.001) were mostly also found in blood.

The TCR sequence derives from a man aged 40-49 years with Graves disease. The sequenced sample was peripheral blood mononuclear cells (PBMCs), obtained at new diagnosis, from a patient treated with antithyroid drugs. The chain is built from TRBV18 and TRBJ2-1, with TRBD2 matching over 7 bases. The chain's CDR3 is CASSLPSGYNEQFF. CDR3 in DNA: TGTGCCAGCAGCTTGCCTAGCGGCTACAATGAGCAGTTCTTC.